This T cell receptor (beta chain) was captured in a study of naive and memory T cell subsets. Trimming cost V 0 bases and J 12 bases, with 12 bases left between them. The CDR3 totals 13 residues. CDR1 SGHTA and CDR2 FQGNSA come from the germline V gene. Both TRBC1 and TRBC2 were covered by a beta constant-region primer of two equimolar oligonucleotides. Ligation attached a single-stranded oligonucleotide with a 12-nucleotide UMI and the SP2 primer to the cDNA 3' end. Nested alpha and beta constant-region primers with the SP2 primer drove four PCR rounds on ligated cDNA. TCRdb re-derived calls from the UMI-ligation and nested PCR reads in MiXCR, one entry per CDR3 protein. The top ten clones hold around 0.99% of a sample with roughly 91,000 distinct CDR3 sequences, about 12% of them seen once. The study's findings and limits: From naive to CM, EM and EMRA, diversity decreased and Gini increased. Over 95% of naive TCR sequences appeared only once after error correction, unlike memory subsets.

This clonotype was found a few times. Its antigen is currently unknown. The specimen was central memory CD4+ T cells from blood. This clonotype was obtained from a human donor in good health. This chain connects TRBV7-2 to TRBJ2-1, with D possibly TRBD2 on 5 matching bases. The CDR3 reads CASSLAGTSGQFF. The DNA for the CDR3 is TGTGCCAGCAGCTTAGCGGGAACTAGTGGGCAGTTCTTC.